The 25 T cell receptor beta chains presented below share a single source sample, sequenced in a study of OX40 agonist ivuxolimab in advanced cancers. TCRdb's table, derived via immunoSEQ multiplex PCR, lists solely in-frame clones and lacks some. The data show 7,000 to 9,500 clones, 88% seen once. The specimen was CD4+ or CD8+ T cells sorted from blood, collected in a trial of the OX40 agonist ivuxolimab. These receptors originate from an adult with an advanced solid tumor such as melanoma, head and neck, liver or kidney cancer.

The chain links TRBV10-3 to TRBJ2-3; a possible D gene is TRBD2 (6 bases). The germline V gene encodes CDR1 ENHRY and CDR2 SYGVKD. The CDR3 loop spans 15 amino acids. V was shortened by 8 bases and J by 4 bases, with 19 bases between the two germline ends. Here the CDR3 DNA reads TGTGCCATCCTTGCAGGGACTCAAAGAGCAGATACGCAGTATTTT. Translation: CAILAGTQRADTQYF.

CDR3 DNA: TGCGCCAGCAGCCCCGCGCTAAGTTACGAGCAGTACTTC. Amino acids: CASSPALSYEQYF. The chain employs TRBV10-1 and TRBJ2-7; D not resolved. The CDR3 consists of 13 residues. The V and J ends lost 6 bases and 4 bases respectively, with 13 bases between them. Germline V lookup: CDR1 WNHNN, CDR2 SYGVQD (reference sequence).

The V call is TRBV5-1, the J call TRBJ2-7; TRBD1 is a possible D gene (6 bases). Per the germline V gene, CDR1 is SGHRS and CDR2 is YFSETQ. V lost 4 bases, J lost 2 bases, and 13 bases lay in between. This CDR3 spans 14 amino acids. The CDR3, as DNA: TGCGCCAGCAGCCTCCAGGGGTCCCCCTACGAGCAGTACTTC. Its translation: CASSLQGSPYEQYF.

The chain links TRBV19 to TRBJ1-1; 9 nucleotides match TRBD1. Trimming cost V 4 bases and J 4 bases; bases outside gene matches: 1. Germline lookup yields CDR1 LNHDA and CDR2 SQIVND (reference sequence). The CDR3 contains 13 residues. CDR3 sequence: CASSNRGRTEAFF. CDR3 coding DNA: TGTGCCAGTAGTAACAGGGGGCGCACTGAAGCTTTCTTT.

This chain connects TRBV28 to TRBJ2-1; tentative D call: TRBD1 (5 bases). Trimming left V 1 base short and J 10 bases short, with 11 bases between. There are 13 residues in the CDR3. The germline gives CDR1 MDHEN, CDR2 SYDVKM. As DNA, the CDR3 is TGTGCCAGCAGTTTATTTAGGGGTAGGGAGCAGTTCTTC. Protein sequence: CASSLFRGREQFF.

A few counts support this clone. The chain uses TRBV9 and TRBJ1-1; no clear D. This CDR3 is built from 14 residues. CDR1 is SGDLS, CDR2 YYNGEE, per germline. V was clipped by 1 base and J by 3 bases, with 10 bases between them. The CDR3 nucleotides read TGTGCCAGCAGCGTATCGCCCGCGGACACTGAAGCTTTCTTT. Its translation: CASSVSPADTEAFF.

Written as DNA, the CDR3 is TGTGCCAGCAGTTTCCAGGGTAGCACTGAAGCTTTCTTT. It codes for CASSFQGSTEAFF. The chain carries TRBV27 and TRBJ1-1, with D perhaps matching TRBD1 (5 bases). The V and J ends lost 3 bases and 4 bases respectively, with 9 bases between them. This CDR3 is built from 13 residues. Germline V gene lookup returns CDR1 MNHEY and CDR2 SMNVEV (reference sequence).

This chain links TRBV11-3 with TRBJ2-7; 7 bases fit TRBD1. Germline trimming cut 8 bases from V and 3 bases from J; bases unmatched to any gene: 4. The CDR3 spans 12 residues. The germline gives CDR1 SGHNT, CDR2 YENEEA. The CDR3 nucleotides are TGTGCCAGCCAGGGGGACAGCTACGAGCAGTACTTC. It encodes CASQGDSYEQYF.

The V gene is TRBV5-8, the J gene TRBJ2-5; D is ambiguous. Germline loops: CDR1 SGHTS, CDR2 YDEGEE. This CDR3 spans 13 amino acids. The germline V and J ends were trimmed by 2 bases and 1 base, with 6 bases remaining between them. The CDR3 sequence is CASSFYTQETQYF. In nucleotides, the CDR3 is TGTGCCAGCAGCTTCTACACCCAAGAGACCCAGTACTTC.

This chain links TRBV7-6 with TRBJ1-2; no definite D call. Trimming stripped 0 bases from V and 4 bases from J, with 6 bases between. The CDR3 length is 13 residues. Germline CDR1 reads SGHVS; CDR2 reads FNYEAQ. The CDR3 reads CASSLAESYGYTF. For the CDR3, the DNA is TGTGCCAGCAGCTTAGCGGAATCCTATGGCTACACCTTC.

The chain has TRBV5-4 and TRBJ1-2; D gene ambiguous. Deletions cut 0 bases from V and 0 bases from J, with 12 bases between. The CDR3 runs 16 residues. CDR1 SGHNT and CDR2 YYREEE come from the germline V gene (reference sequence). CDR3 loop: CASSLGSAVANYGYTF. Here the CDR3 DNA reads TGTGCCAGCAGCTTGGGTTCCGCGGTAGCTAACTATGGCTACACCTTC.

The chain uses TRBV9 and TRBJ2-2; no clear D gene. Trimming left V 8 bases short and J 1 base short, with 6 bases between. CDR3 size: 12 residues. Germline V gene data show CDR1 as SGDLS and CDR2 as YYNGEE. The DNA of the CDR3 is TGTGCCAGTACCAGGAACACCGGGGAGCTGTTTTTT. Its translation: CASTRNTGELFF.

The CDR3 spells CASSQETSGVDTQYF. Written as DNA, the CDR3 is TGCGCCAGCAGCCAAGAGACTAGCGGGGTAGATACGCAGTATTTT. This sequence joins TRBV4-1 and TRBJ2-3; 11 positions agree with TRBD2. This CDR3 is built from 15 residues. The ends lost 0 bases at V and 5 bases at J; junction bases unmatched: 1. CDR1 is MGHRA, CDR2 YSYEKL, per germline.

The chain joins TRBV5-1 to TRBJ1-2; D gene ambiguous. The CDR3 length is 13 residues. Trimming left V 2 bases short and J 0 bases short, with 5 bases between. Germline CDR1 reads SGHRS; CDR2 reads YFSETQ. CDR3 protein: CASSLGTNYGYTF. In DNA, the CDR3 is TGCGCCAGCAGCTTAGGAACTAACTATGGCTACACCTTC.

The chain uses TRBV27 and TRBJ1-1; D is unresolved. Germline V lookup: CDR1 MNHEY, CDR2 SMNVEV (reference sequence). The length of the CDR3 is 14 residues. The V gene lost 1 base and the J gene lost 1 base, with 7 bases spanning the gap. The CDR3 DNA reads TGTGCCAGCAGTTTATATCGGGGGAACACTGAAGCTTTCTTT. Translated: CASSLYRGNTEAFF.

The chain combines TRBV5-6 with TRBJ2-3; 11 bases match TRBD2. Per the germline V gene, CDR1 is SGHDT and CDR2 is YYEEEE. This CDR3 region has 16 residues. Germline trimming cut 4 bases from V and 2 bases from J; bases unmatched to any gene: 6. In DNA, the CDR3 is TGTGCCAGCAGCCCTGGGACTAGCGGAAACACAGATACGCAGTATTTT. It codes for CASSPGTSGNTDTQYF.

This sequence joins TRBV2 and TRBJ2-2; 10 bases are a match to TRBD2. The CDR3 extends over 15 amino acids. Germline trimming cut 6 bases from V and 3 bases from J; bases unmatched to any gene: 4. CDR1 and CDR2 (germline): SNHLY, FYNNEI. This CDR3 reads CASSASGGHTGELFF. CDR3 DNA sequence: TGTGCCAGCAGCGCTAGCGGGGGCCACACCGGGGAGCTGTTTTTT.

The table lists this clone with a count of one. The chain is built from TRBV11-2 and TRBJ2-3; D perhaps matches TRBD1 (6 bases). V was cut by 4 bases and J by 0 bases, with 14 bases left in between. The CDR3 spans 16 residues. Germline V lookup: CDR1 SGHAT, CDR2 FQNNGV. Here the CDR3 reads CASSSGASLSTDTQYF. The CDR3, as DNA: TGTGCCAGCAGCTCAGGGGCTTCCCTTAGCACAGATACGCAGTATTTT.

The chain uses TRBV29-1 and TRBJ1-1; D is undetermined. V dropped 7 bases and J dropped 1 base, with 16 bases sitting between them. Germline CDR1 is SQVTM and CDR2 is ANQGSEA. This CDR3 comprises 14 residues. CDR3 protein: CSAHLGAGNTEAFF. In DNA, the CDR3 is TGCAGCGCACATTTGGGCGCGGGGAACACTGAAGCTTTCTTT.

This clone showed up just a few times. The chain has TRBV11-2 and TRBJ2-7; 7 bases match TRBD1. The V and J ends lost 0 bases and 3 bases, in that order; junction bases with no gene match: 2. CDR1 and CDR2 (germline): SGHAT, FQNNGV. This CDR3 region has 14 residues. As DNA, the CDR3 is TGTGCCAGCAGCTTAGATCGGGACAGCTACGAGCAGTACTTC. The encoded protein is CASSLDRDSYEQYF.

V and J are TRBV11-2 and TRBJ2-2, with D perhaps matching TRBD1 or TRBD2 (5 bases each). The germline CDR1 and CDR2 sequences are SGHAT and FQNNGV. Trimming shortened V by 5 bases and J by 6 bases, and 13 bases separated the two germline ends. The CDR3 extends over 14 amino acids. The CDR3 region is CASSIGTPPGELFF. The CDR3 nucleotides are TGTGCCAGCAGCATAGGGACCCCCCCCGGGGAGCTGTTTTTT.

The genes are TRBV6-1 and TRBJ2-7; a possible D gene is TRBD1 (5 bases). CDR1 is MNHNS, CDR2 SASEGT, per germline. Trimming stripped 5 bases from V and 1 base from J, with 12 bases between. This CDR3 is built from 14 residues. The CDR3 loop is CASSKVQDSYEQYF. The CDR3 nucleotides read TGTGCCAGCAGTAAGGTACAGGATTCCTACGAGCAGTACTTC.

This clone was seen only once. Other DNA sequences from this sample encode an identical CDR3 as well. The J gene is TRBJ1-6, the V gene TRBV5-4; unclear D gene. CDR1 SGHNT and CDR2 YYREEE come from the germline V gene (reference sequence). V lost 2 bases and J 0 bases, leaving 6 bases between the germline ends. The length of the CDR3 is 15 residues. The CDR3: CASSFGSSYNSPLHF. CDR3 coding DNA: TGTGCCAGCAGCTTCGGTAGCTCCTATAATTCACCCCTCCACTTT.

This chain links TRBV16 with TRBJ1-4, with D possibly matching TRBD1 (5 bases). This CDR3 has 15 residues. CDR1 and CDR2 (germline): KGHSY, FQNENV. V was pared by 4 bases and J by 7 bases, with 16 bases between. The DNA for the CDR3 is TGTGCCAGCAGCCGTGGGTCATCGGGGCTTGAAAAACTGTTTTTT. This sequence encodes CASSRGSSGLEKLFF.

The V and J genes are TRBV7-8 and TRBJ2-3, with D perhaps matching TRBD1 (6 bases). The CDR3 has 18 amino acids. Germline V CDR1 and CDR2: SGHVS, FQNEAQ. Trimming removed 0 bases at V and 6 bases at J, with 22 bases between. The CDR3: CASSLAERSRGSVDTQYF. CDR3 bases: TGTGCCAGCAGCTTAGCGGAACGGAGCAGGGGCTCGGTTGATACGCAGTATTTT.